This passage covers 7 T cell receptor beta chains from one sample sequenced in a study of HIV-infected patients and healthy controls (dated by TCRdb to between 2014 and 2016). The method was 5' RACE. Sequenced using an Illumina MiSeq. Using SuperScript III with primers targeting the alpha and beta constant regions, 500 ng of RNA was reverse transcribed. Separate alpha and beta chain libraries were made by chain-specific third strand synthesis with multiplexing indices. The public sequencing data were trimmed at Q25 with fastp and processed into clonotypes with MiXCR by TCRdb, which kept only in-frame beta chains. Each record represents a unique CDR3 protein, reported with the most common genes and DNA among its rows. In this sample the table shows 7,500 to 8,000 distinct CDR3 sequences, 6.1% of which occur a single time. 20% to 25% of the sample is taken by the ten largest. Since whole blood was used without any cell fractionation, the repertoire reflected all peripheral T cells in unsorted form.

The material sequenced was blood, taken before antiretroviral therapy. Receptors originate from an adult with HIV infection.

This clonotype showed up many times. The chain's CDR3 is CASSAQASYTF. CDR3 coding DNA: TGTGCCAGCAGCGCACAAGCCAGCTACACCTTC. This sequence joins TRBV9 and TRBJ1-2; the D is unclear. V gave up 3 bases and J gave up 9 bases, with 9 bases separating them. The CDR3 length is 11 residues. Germline CDR1 SGDLS, CDR2 YYNGEE.

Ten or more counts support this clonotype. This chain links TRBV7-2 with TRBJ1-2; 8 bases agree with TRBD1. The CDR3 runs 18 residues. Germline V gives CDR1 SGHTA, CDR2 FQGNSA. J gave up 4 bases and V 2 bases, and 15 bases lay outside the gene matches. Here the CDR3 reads CASSLYANPRGRIYGYTF. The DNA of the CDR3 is TGTGCCAGCAGCTTATACGCCAATCCCAGGGGGCGCATCTATGGCTACACCTTC. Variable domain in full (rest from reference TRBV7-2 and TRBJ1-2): GAGVSQSPSNKVTEKGKDVELRCDPISGHTALYWYRQSLGQGLEFLIYFQGNSAPDKSGLPSDRFSAERTGGSVSTLTIQRTQQEDSAVYLCASSLYANPRGRIYGYTFGSGTRLTVV.

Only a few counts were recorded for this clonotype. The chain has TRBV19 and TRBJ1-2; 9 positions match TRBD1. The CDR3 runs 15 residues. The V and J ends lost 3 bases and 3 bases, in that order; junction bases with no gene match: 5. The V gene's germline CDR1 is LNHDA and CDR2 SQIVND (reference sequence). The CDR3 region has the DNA TGTGCCAGTAGTATCTGGACAGGGGAAGACTATGGCTACACCTTC. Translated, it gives CASSIWTGEDYGYTF.

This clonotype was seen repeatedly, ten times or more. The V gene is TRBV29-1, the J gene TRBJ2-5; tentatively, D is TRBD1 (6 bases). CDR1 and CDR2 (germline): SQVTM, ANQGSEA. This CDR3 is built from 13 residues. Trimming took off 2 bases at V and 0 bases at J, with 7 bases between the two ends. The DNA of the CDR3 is TGCAGCGTTGAAAGGGGGTACCAAGAGACCCAGTACTTC. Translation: CSVERGYQETQYF. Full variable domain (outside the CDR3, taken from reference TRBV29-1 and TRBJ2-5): SAVISQKPSRDICQRGTSLTIQCQVDSQVTMMFWYRQQPGQSLTLIATANQGSEATYESGFVIDKFPISRPNLTFSTLTVSNMSPEDSSIYLCSVERGYQETQYFGPGTRLLVL.

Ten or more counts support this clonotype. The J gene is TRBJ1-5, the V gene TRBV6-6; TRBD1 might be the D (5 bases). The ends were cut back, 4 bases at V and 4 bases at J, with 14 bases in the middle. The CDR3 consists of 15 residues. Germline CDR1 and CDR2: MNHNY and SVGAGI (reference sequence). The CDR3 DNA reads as TGTGCCAGCAGTTCGTACCGGGGCAGAAATCAGCCCCAGCATTTT. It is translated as CASSSYRGRNQPQHF.

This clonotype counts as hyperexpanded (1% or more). The CDR3 nucleotides read TGTGCCAGCAGCTTAGGGGTAATCAGAGACTACGAGCAGTACTTC. Protein product: CASSLGVIRDYEQYF. The chain carries TRBV7-8 and TRBJ2-7; D gene unclear. CDR1 and CDR2 from the germline V gene are SGHVS and FQNEAQ. This CDR3 has 15 residues. V gave up 1 base and J gave up 3 bases, with 13 bases separating them.

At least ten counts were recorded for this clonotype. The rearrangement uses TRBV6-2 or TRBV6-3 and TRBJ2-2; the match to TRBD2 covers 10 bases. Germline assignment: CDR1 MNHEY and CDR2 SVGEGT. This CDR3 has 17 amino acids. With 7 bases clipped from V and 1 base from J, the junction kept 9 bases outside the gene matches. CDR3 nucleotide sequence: TGTGCCAGCATAGCGGGGGGCGCTTTCCTGAACACCGGGGAGCTGTTTTTT. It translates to CASIAGGAFLNTGELFF.